The present T cell receptor beta chain was sequenced within a study of blood T cells in healthy people across ages. Study-level results: When set beside aged donors, long-lived donors presented more naive CD4+ cells and higher diversity.

Comments on this clonotype: Its specificity is unknown.

Germline CDR1 is SGHAT and CDR2 is FQNNGV. CDR3 length: 20 residues. J was trimmed by 3 bases and V by 1 base; bases with no gene match: 12. Using a J-beta primer mix together with a sample-barcoded 5' primer, a second PCR was run for 7 to 11 cycles. Unique molecular identifiers of 12 random nucleotides labeled each cDNA. From the 5' RACE reads, TCRdb called clonotypes with MiXCR, one entry per CDR3 protein. The sample carries approximately 1,000,000 distinct CDR3 sequences, over 35% recorded once. The sample was blood. The V gene is TRBV11-2, the J gene TRBJ2-3; 14 bases line up with TRBD2. This sequence originates from a woman between 55 and 75 years old in good health. CDR3 sequence reads: CASSLGSRGLAGVFTDTQYF. As DNA, the CDR3 is TGTGCCAGCAGCTTAGGATCTAGGGGACTAGCGGGAGTCTTTACAGATACGCAGTATTTT.